This T cell receptor beta chain appears in the sequencing data of a study of chemoradiotherapy in HPV16-positive cancers. As for the study in general: Functional T-cell assays on a couple of HPV16-positive patients' cells defined candidate HPV-specific clones and common TCR motifs.

Study outcomes and limitations: During treatment, candidate HPV-specific clones and E7-related motifs expanded in tumor.

Repertoires were generated with immunoSEQ multiplex PCR, while TCRdb's copy carries only in-frame clones and drops some. The repertoire includes approximately 9,400 clones, roughly 76% of them detected once, and more than 8% sits in the top ten. Germline V gene lookup returns CDR1 GTSNPN and CDR2 SVGIG (reference sequence). This CDR3 spans 13 amino acids. Deletions cut 3 bases from V and 4 bases from J, with 12 bases between. A remark on this clone: Its matching antigen is unknown.

The source is a human donor with HPV-associated anogenital cancer. This chain links TRBV30 with TRBJ2-5, with D possibly matching TRBD1 (6 bases). The biological material was taken from a patient who underwent chemoradiotherapy. CDR3 DNA sequence: TGTGCCTGGAGGTTACAGGGAGTAGAGACCCAGTACTTC. This codes for CAWRLQGVETQYF.